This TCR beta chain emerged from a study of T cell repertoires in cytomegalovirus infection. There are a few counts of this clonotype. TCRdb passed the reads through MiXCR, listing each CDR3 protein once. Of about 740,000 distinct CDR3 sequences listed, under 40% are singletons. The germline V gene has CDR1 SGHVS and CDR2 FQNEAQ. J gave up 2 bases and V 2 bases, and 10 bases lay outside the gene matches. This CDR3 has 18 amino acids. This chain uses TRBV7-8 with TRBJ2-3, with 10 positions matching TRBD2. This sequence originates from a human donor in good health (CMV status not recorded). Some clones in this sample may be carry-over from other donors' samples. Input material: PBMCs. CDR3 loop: CASSLRAGGLEYTDTQYF. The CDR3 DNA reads TGTGCCAGCAGCTTACGAGCGGGGGGGCTTGAGTACACAGATACGCAGTATTTT.